This T cell receptor (beta chain) was profiled in a study of blood T cells in healthy people across ages. This clonotype was observed many times. The CDR3 runs 15 residues. Germline values: CDR1 MNHNY, CDR2 SVGAGI (reference sequence). V was clipped by 8 bases and J by 1 base, with 18 bases between them. Through a sample-barcoded 5' primer and a J-beta primer mix, a second PCR was run for about 7 to 12 cycles. CDR3-containing paired-end reads numbering at least 2.5 million came from each sample. Via MiXCR, TCRdb re-called the 5' RACE reads, giving one row per CDR3 protein. The repertoire holds 750,000 to 950,000 distinct CDR3 sequences, with 29% as singletons. This same sample was also taken into another study, of T cells of mothers and their children. That source adds: Slightly higher, non-significant overlap characterized related mother-child pairs relative to unrelated pairs.

Sequenced: blood. This TCR came from a woman in her thirties or forties in good health. This rearrangement joins TRBV6-6 to TRBJ2-7; D remains ambiguous. As DNA, the CDR3 is TGTGCCAGCGTCCGCGACCTCTTAATTTCCTACGAGCAGTACTTC. It specifies CASVRDLLISYEQYF.